This TCR beta chain was captured in a study of blood T cell repertoires in COVID-19. The CDR3 contains 14 residues. V dropped 4 bases and J dropped 4 bases, with 16 bases sitting between them. Per germline, CDR1 SQVTM and CDR2 ANQGSEA. Clones were read by immunoSEQ multiplex PCR, and TCRdb kept only the in-frame ones, dropping some. The profile shows 350,000 to 400,000 clones, approximately 93% of them singletons. Input material: PBMCs or T cells enriched from blood (not recorded which). This receptor was identified in a woman in her forties who had been exposed to COVID-19. The chain is built from TRBV29-1 and TRBJ2-5; D is perhaps TRBD2 (5 bases). The DNA of the CDR3 is TGCAGCGTTGGCTACCGCGGAGGCGGAGAGACCCAGTACTTC. Encoded protein: CSVGYRGGGETQYF.